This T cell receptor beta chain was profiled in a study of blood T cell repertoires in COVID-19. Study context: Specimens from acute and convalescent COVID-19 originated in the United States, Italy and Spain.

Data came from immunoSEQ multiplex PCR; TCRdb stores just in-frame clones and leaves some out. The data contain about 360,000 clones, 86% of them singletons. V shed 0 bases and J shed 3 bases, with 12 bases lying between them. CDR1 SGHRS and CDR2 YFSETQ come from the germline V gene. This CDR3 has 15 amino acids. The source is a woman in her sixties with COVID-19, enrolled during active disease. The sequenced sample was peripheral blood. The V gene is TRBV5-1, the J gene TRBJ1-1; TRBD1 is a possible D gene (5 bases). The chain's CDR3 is CASSLVGWGYTEAFF. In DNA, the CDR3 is TGCGCCAGCAGCTTGGTAGGGTGGGGCTACACTGAAGCTTTCTTT.